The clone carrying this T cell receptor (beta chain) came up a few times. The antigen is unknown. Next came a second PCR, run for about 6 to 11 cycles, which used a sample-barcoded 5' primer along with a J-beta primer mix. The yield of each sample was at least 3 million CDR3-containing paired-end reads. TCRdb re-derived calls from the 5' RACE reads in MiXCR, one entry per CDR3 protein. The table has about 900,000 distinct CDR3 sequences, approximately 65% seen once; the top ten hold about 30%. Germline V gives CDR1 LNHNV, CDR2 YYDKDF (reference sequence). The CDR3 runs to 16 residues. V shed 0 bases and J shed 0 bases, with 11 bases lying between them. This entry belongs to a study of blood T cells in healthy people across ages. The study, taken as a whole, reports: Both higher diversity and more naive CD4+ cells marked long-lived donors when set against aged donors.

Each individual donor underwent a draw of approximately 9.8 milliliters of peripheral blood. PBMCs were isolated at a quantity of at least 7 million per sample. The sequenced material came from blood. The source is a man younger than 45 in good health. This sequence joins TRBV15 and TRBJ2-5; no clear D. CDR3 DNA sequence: TGTGCCACCAGCAGAGATGGCGGCAGGTACCAAGAGACCCAGTACTTC. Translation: CATSRDGGRYQETQYF. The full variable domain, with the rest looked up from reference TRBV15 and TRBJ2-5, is DAMVIQNPRYQVTQFGKPVTLSCSQTLNHNVMYWYQQKSSQAPKLLFHYYDKDFNNEADTPDNFQSRRPNTSFCFLDIRSPGLGDTAMYLCATSRDGGRYQETQYFGPGTRLLVL.